Given below is one TCR beta chain in context. These data originate in a study of blood T cell repertoires in COVID-19. Study context: Researchers got acute and convalescent COVID-19 samples from the United States, Italy and Spain. In each case, the material was cDNA or gDNA derived from T cells, B-cell-depleted T cells, or PBMCs.

In the original workflow: Reference gene primer amplification in the assay estimated nucleated cell counts. TCRdb's copy holds only in-frame clones and misses some; the assay was immunoSEQ multiplex PCR. That table supplies the V and J calls and clone size; D and trimming were determined from the DNA. Altogether some 250,000 clones are present, 80% to 85% being singletons, with the ten largest covering 2.5% to 3%. The sequence came from a woman aged 55-70 years with active or convalescent COVID-19. The sample consisted of peripheral blood.

The CDR3 nucleotides are TGTGCCAGCGGGCCCGGTGTAGGGAGCACCGGGGAGCTGTTTTTT. It yields the protein CASGPGVGSTGELFF. The chain employs TRBV6-5 and TRBJ2-2, with a weak D call TRBD2 (5 bases). Germline-derived CDR1 and CDR2 are MNHEY and SVGAGI. V shed 8 bases and J shed 4 bases, with 17 bases lying between them. This CDR3 spans 15 amino acids.